A single T cell receptor beta chain is shown here with its context. There is no known antigen for this receptor. No base qualities exist here, and no much larger clone lies one base off it. The sample originates from a study of blood T cell repertoires in COVID-19 (dated by TCRdb to 2019 to 2021). General notes on the study: Samples from collaborators originated in the United States, Italy and Spain and spanned both the acute and convalescent phases of COVID-19. Subjects who had been exposed to COVID-19, were actively infected with it, or had recovered from it provided the deeply sampled blood TCRbeta repertoires that made up the dataset. The material from the prospective study consisted of cDNA or gDNA derived from T cells, B-cell-depleted T cells, or PBMCs. Samples came from the ongoing ImmuneRACE study (first 160 participants) plus 1,254 subjects from 6 global collaborators. Where HLA class I and class II types were available, the types were taken from metadata supplied by the sample provider, not from assay-based typing. A freely available public database, intended as a resource for researchers studying the immune response to SARS-CoV-2, is where the repertoires were released. Sample metadata almost always included a de-identified subject ID, COVID-19 status, age in years and sex. The investigation overall reported the following: How much clinical and demographic metadata was included differed by source and by participant, and the metadata was provided uncurated.

TCRbeta CDR3 regions were amplified from genomic DNA by means of the immunoSEQ Assay, a bias-controlled multiplex PCR. In the source study's methods: Within the assay, amplification of reference gene primers was used to estimate how many nucleated cells each sample contained. Sequence reads were collapsed and filtered to measure the absolute abundance of every unique TCRbeta CDR3 rearrangement. For each sample, productive Simpson clonality was calculated by taking the square root of Simpson's diversity index across productive rearrangements. In TCRdb, the immuneACCESS table is reduced to in-frame sequences with V and J assigned. These tables do not hold every clone; where another copy was compared, an unresolved V gene accounts for under half, and the others remain unexplained. V, J and clone size derive from that table, while D and trimming were established from the DNA sequence. The sample data list more than 110,000 clones, and 84% of these were observed just once. The ten top clones hold 5.5% of the sample.

Enrolling through a virtual design, the prospective study's participants ranged in age from roughly 18 to 89 years and lived across 24 United States geographic areas. In the prospective study, participants were assigned to cohorts based on the clinical history participants reported in a screening survey and a study questionnaire. Each participant in the prospective study had whole blood, serum and a nasopharyngeal or oropharyngeal swab collected by mobile phlebotomists. Over a roughly 2-month period, participants in the prospective study had the option of providing additional blood draws and questionnaires. Before DNA extraction, prospective study blood samples were shipped either frozen or at room temperature. The CDR3 has 13 amino acids, counting the end cysteine and phenylalanine. Just CDR3 DNA is preserved here, 39 bases in frame from base 1. The junction carries 12 bases between V and J, which are trimmed by 7 bases and 6 bases respectively. The germline V gene specifies MDHEN as CDR1 and SYDVKM as CDR2.

The V and J segments used are TRBV28 and TRBJ1-4; the D gene is unclear. The sequence came from a man aged 35 to 55 with acute COVID-19. The sequenced sample was PBMCs or T cells enriched from blood (not recorded which). The DNA sequence follows: TGTGCCAGCACCCCTTCCCGAGATGAAAAACTGTTTTTT. Translated, it reads CASTPSRDEKLFF.